This T cell receptor (beta chain) originates from a study of cytomegalovirus exposure and HLA in healthy donors (dated by TCRdb to the late 2010s). Background for the entire study: In an earlier analysis of some 550 of the donors, under 300 Gb of sequence data and approximately 120 million unique TCR beta sequences from about 190 million T cells were reported. An early release that covered about 600 HLA-typed donors contained around 330 gigabases of sequencing data and about 93 million unique TCR sequences. The genetic ancestry cluster associated with self-reported Caucasian donors included roughly four fifths of the roughly 410 genotyped donors. The study aimed to test whether cataloging public T cell receptors could reveal signatures of past pathogen exposure. The T cell repertoires of about 700 subjects were profiled by immunosequencing and related to cytomegalovirus serostatus. Besides the first cohort of more than 650 subjects, a separate validation cohort made up of about 120 different subjects was used. To predict cytomegalovirus infection status, the study combined high-throughput TCR immunosequencing, statistical association of individual TCRs with disease status, and machine learning. A later analysis re-examined previously published TCR beta repertoires from 500 to 700 donors and added high-resolution HLA genotyping to investigate patterns of TCR occurrence. In the later analysis, no new phenotypic data were used to find candidate immune exposures; instead, reliance was placed on TCR beta sequences and their occurrence across donors. In an earlier analysis of a few hundred of the donors, high-throughput TCR beta sequencing was used to judge whether each TCR beta V gene segment behaved as functional or pseudogenic. Donor age, sex, ethnicity and CMV serostatus were collected together with the repertoire data. A later genetic analysis took genome-wide SNP genotypes for about three fifths of the 666 donors and used that subset as a discovery cohort. Every repertoire in the discovery cohort had been generated on one and the same sequencing platform. HLA typing covered class I and class II loci at four-digit resolution. Typing coverage varied by locus: about 629-640 donors for A, B, C, DRB1 and DQB1; 500 to 550 for DQA1; over 600 for DPA1; 400 to 480 for DPB1. About 5 DR-DQ haplotypes were handled as single units for association and clustering, since linkage in the cohort was strong. Among some 400 genotyped donors of the cohort, an average of around 250,000 unique TCR beta nucleotide sequences was sequenced per donor, of which about 19% were non-productive.

Receptor libraries were prepared by the immunoSEQ multiplex PCR assay. The multiplex PCR relied on a mix of 60 forward primers for TCR Vbeta segments and 13 reverse primers for TCR Jbeta segments. Amplification of the CDR3 region of rearranged TCR beta genes was performed with a multiplex PCR assay on genomic DNA. Amplified TCR beta libraries were sequenced as 87-base-pair reads on the Illumina HiSeq System. Concerning the study's data processing: A later analysis counted about 76 million unique TCR beta chains across the 700 or so repertoires, and 10 million to 11 million of these chains were shared by at least two donors. A nearest-neighbor algorithm error-corrected the raw reads and collapsed the reads into unique sequences, merging closely related sequences to remove PCR and sequencing errors. CDR3 sequences were aligned to IMGT reference sequences to assign V, D and J gene segments. For a sequence to be retained, a match of at least six nucleotides was required to both a V gene segment and a J gene segment. Rearrangements were classified as productive when the CDR3 lacked stop codons and remained in frame with V and J, and all other rearrangements were classified as non-productive. Following IMGT convention, CDR3 was defined as the stretch from the second conserved V-encoded cysteine to the conserved J-encoded phenylalanine. The earlier analysis of 550 to 650 of the donors excluded any sequence lacking an unambiguous match to a single V gene segment. In an earlier analysis of roughly 600 of the donors, a V segment was called functional when productive rearrangements were above 56.7%, and segregating when the standard deviation between donors exceeded 5%. A statistical classification framework was developed to diagnose cytomegalovirus status using the catalog of TCR beta chain sequences. A later analysis assigned V and J genes by comparing TCR nucleotide sequences with IMGT/GENE-DB human TR gene sequences. Using the TCRdist pipeline, a later analysis assigned CDR3 sequences along with most-parsimonious VDJ recombination scenarios. In a later analysis, each TCR beta chain was defined by its CDR3 amino acid sequence together with its V-gene family, and reads lacking a unique V-gene family were excluded. As a way to deal with suspected cross-contamination and a sequencing artifact, a later analysis dropped hundreds of nucleotide sequences that were highly shared and had low generation probability. A later analysis calculated a clonal expansion index for each public chain from normalized within-repertoire ranks of inferred template counts. Generation probabilities in a later analysis came from a VDJ recombination model fitted to out-of-frame rearrangements, and those results were checked against IGoR. In a later analysis, hypergeometric tests were used to score TCR-TCR, TCR-HLA and TCR-CMV co-occurrence, with a repertoire-size bias correction applied to TCR pairs. To estimate false discovery rates, a later analysis permuted the HLA or CMV assignments 20 times. In a later analysis, co-occurring TCRs were grouped using DBSCAN, with TCRdist sequence similarity added in when clustering inside HLA-allele-positive subsets. Repertoires with fewer than 30,000 or more than 120,000 public chains, plus five repertoires with anomalous nucleotide sharing, were excluded from co-occurrence clustering. TCRdb re-hosts the immuneACCESS table, in-frame sequences only. Its copies lack some clones; in the studies checked, an unresolved V gene accounts for under half of them, and the cause for the rest is not known. V and J calls and clone size follow that table, whereas D and trimming were derived from the DNA. This sample has over 150,000 clones in its table, and approximately 80% of those were observed once. The ten largest clones take up 4.5% to 7% of the sample.

In total, roughly 670 healthy bone marrow donors made up the cohort. Cohort members were all nominally healthy when sampled, although unrecorded immune exposures were likely present. The donor was CMV seropositive and belonged to the group of 250 to 300 seropositive cohort members. A peripheral blood sample was collected from each donor, and TCR beta sequencing was performed on peripheral blood mononuclear cells. The Qiagen DNeasy Blood Extraction Kit was used to extract genomic DNA from the blood cell samples. Overall study results and their limits: In a later genetic analysis, fewer N-insertions in productive TCRs were reported among donors in an Asian-associated ancestry cluster than the roughly 640-donor mean. Across donors, most TCR sequences were observed very rarely, whereas some public TCRs were present in many individuals. Presence/absence analyses assumed roughly uniform sequencing depth across donors, an assumption that may not hold. The authors suggested that the approach could potentially be extended to other disease states and immunological phenotypes. Specific HLA alleles were associated with 16,951 TCR beta sequences at a false discovery rate of 0.05 in a later analysis. HLA typing was unavailable for some donors at each locus, so association tests used only the typed subset. Linkage disequilibrium might explain the correlated functional status among segregating V segments, but an unknown experimental factor could not be ruled out. A further reported finding was that TCR beta sequences accurately predicted the HLA-A and HLA-B alleles for most subjects in the first cohort. A total of fewer than 200 TCR beta chains were listed by the study as associated with cytomegalovirus. Cytomegalovirus status was reported to be diagnosed by the classifier with high specificity and sensitivity in both the original and validation cohorts. In a later analysis, HLA-associated TCR beta chains were found to be more clonally expanded and to have lower generation probabilities than equally common non-associated chains. The only immune exposure information available for the cohort was CMV serostatus. In this cohort, only TCR beta chains were sequenced, and detectable features were limited by the absence of alpha or paired-chain data. Three of the identified cytomegalovirus-associated TCR beta chains were confirmed in vitro to be specific for cytomegalovirus antigens. In a later analysis, TCR association rates were found to vary across HLA loci, with the most associated TCRs seen for DRB1 alleles and the fewest for HLA-C alleles. Because the 87-base-pair reads could not distinguish some IMGT-functional V segments, including TRBV6-2 and TRBV6-3, those segments were excluded. An earlier analysis of some 560 of the donors showed that most TCR beta V segments appeared in productive rearrangements either about 87% or about 30% of the time, which broadly matched IMGT annotations. When HLA alleles, especially DR and DQ, strongly co-occurred, attributing TCR associations to individual alleles was difficult. A later analysis reported that several top co-occurrence clusters appeared linked to parvovirus B19, influenza, CMV and Epstein-Barr virus. According to a later analysis, most CMV-associated TCR beta chains appeared to be HLA-restricted, and the HLA associations seemed to be driven largely by CMV exposure. A later genetic analysis associated a missense DCLRE1C variant with V-gene and J-gene trimming of TCR beta chains, and an independent cohort replicated the association. About 17 rarely observed V segments, including chromosome 9 orphons, were excluded from the earlier analysis of a few hundred of the donors because counts were too low. A cluster of highly shared sequence variants was judged likely to be a technical artifact of the sequencing pipeline.

From the germline V gene, CDR1 is SGDLS and CDR2 is YYNGEE. V gives up 0 bases and J gives up 6 bases, and the segment between their germline ends measures 10 bases. The CDR3 runs 14 residues from the cysteine to the phenylalanine. The retained sequence is limited to the CDR3, 42 bases, with the frame set at the first base. This clone was counted between two and nine times. This receptor's antigen is unknown. No much larger clonotype is one base removed from it; base qualities were not supplied. The rearranged chain carries TRBV9 and TRBJ2-1, and perhaps TRBD2 as D gene, on 5 matching bases. The TCR was taken from a woman aged 40 to 50 in good health and CMV-seropositive. Material for sequencing was PBMCs. This receptor has the CDR3 CASSVEIRGNEQFF. The nucleotide sequence reads as follows: TGTGCCAGCAGCGTAGAGATACGGGGCAATGAGCAGTTCTTC.